One T cell receptor (beta chain) is described in this entry. Other DNA sequences within the sample encode an identical CDR3. CDR1 and CDR2 from the germline V gene are WNHNN and SYGVQD (reference sequence). V was cut by 2 bases and J by 4 bases, with 7 bases left in between. The CDR3 loop spans 13 amino acids. This entry comes from a study of shared clonotypes between healthy human individuals. Naive CD8 cells lacked CD45RO and underwent positive selection for CCR7, leaving out terminally differentiated effector memory CD45RA+ cells. Profiled with immunoSEQ multiplex PCR; TCRdb holds only in-frame clones, not every one. The table lists around 2,000,000 clones, roughly 94% of them singletons.

J is TRBJ2-3 and V is TRBV10-1; possibly TRBD2 for D (6 bases). The sample comprised naive CD8+ T cells sorted from blood. The sequence derives from a man in his late teens or twenties in good health. The CDR3, as DNA: TGCGCCAGCAGTGAGGGCGGGGCAGATACGCAGTATTTT. It specifies CASSEGGADTQYF.